The entry below describes one TCR beta chain. The table lists this clone with a count of one. Its antigen has not been determined. No per-base quality is available; no much larger clone lies one base away. The data originate from a study of blood T cell repertoires in COVID-19 (dated by TCRdb to 2018 to 2021). Broadly, across the study: Collaborator samples came from the United States, Italy and Spain and covered acute and convalescent phases of COVID-19. The sample metadata nearly always contained a de-identified subject ID, COVID-19 status, age in years and sex. The material from the prospective study consisted of cDNA or gDNA derived from T cells, B-cell-depleted T cells, or PBMCs. The dataset comprised deeply sampled blood TCRbeta repertoires from subjects exposed to, actively infected with, or recovered from COVID-19. Where available, HLA class I and class II types were obtained from metadata supplied by the sample provider rather than from assay-based typing. The samples were drawn from the first 160 participants of the ongoing ImmuneRACE study and from 1,254 subjects provided by 6 global collaborators. The repertoires were released in a freely available public database intended as a resource for research on the immune response to SARS-CoV-2.

CDR1 is given as SGHVS and CDR2 as FNYEAQ, both from the germline V gene. The CDR3 measures 18 amino acids from cysteine to phenylalanine. Left in the record is the CDR3 DNA by itself, 54 bases read in frame from the first base. Unmatched junction bases come to 10, with V trimmed by 0 bases and J by 5 bases. Overall study results and their limits: Clinical and demographic metadata were provided uncurated, with the amount varying by source and participant.

TCRbeta CDR3 regions were amplified from genomic DNA using the immunoSEQ Assay, a bias-controlled multiplex PCR. Per the authors' processing: The number of nucleated cells in each sample was estimated from the amplification of reference gene primers within the assay. Sequence reads were collapsed and filtered to measure the absolute abundance of every unique TCRbeta CDR3 rearrangement. For each sample, productive Simpson clonality was calculated as the square root of Simpson's diversity index over productive rearrangements. What TCRdb holds here is the immuneACCESS table cut down to in-frame rearrangements. Part of the clones is not present; checked against another copy, under half of the missing clones reflect an unresolved V gene, and the others are unexplained. Clonal size and the V and J genes are those of that table, whereas D and trimming came from the DNA. Present in this sample are approximately 200,000 clones, 89% of which were seen just once. The ten largest clonotypes hold 2% to 2.5% of the sample.

Participants in the prospective study were enrolled through a virtual design, were aged about 18 to 90 years, and lived in about two dozen United States geographic areas. In the prospective study, participants were assigned to cohorts based on the clinical history participants reported in a screening survey and a study questionnaire. Mobile phlebotomists in the prospective study collected whole blood, serum and a nasopharyngeal or oropharyngeal swab from every participant. Participants in the prospective study had the option to provide additional blood draws and questionnaires over a 2-month period. Before DNA extraction, blood samples from the prospective study were shipped at room temperature or frozen.

The source material was PBMCs or T cells enriched from blood (not recorded which). This sequence uses TRBV7-6 and TRBJ2-2; 9 middle bases align to TRBD2. The sequence derives from a woman in her thirties or forties with acute COVID-19. The base sequence is TGTGCCAGCAGCTTAGCACCTTTAGCGGGAGTGGGAACCGGGGAGCTGTTTTTT. Its coded protein is CASSLAPLAGVGTGELFF.